This T cell receptor beta chain was identified in a study of T cell responses to AZD1222 COVID-19 vaccine. Sequenced by immunoSEQ multiplex PCR; TCRdb stores in-frame clones only, minus some. Here the sample spans under 200,000 clones, around 89% being singletons. This CDR3 has 16 residues. V shed 6 bases and J shed 0 bases, with 15 bases lying between them. Germline V gene data show CDR1 as MNHEY and CDR2 as SMNVEV (reference sequence). The chain employs TRBV27 and TRBJ1-3, with D possibly being TRBD1 (5 bases). The receptor was isolated from an adult who received the AZD1222 COVID-19 vaccine. Sequencing was performed on peripheral blood, taken 28 days after the second AZD1222 dose. The CDR3 spells CASSPTRGSSGNTIYF. CDR3 DNA: TGTGCCAGCAGCCCAACTAGGGGCTCCTCTGGAAACACCATATATTTT.